This T cell receptor beta chain was identified during a study of T cell responses to AZD1222 COVID-19 vaccine. Generated by immunoSEQ multiplex PCR, the TCRdb table keeps only in-frame clones and is missing some. The sample shows 250,000 to 300,000 clones, 85% to 95% of them seen only once. Regarding this clone: Its antigen is currently unknown.

Combined were second doses at about 4 or about 12 weeks. General study points: Baseline antibody screening turned up just five to seven seropositive AZD1222 recipients. Sampled repertoires all dated from after the peak T cell response.

The CDR3 length is 14 residues. The receptor was isolated from an adult who received the AZD1222 COVID-19 vaccine. This chain connects TRBV7-5 to TRBJ1-1; the table's TRBD1 call for D was not verified on the DNA. TRBV7-5 constitutes a pseudogene. Specimen: peripheral blood, collected 28 days after the second AZD1222 dose. CDR3 residues: CARSLAGPNTEAFF. The CDR3 DNA reads as TGTGCCAGAAGCTTAGCAGGCCCGAACACTGAAGCTTTCTTT.